One sample yielded the 20 T cell receptor beta chains listed below, sequenced in a study of OX40 agonist ivuxolimab in advanced cancers. TCRdb's table, derived via immunoSEQ multiplex PCR, lists solely in-frame clones and lacks some. The sample shows roughly 100,000 clones, just under 95% of them seen only once. Sample: CD4+ or CD8+ T cells sorted from blood, taken in a trial of the OX40 agonist ivuxolimab. The receptors derive from an adult with an advanced solid tumor such as melanoma, head and neck, liver or kidney cancer.

V usage is TRBV9 and J usage is TRBJ2-7, with D tentatively TRBD1 or TRBD2 (5 bases each). V was cut by 4 bases and J by 0 bases, with 11 bases left in between. Germline lookup yields CDR1 SGDLS and CDR2 YYNGEE. The CDR3 is 14 amino acids. DNA of the CDR3: TGTGCCAGCAGCCCGGGGACGGCCTCCTACGAGCAGTACGTC. Translation: CASSPGTASYEQYV.

The chain has TRBV7-8 and TRBJ1-5; D perhaps matches TRBD1 (5 bases). The CDR3 sequence is 14 residues long. Between the trimmed V and J ends, which lost 5 bases and 5 bases, there was a span of 13 bases. From germline, CDR1 is SGHVS and CDR2 FQNEAQ. The CDR3 loop reads CASSLGASHQPQHF. CDR3 sequence (DNA): TGTGCCAGCAGCCTAGGGGCCAGCCATCAGCCCCAGCATTTT.

The rearrangement links TRBV28 to TRBJ2-1, with a tentative D call TRBD2 (5 bases). Germline CDR1 is MDHEN and CDR2 is SYDVKM. V was cut by 5 bases and J by 8 bases, with 16 bases left in between. The CDR3 runs 14 residues. CDR3 nucleotides: TGTGCCAGCAGTACGAGGGCGCATGTGGATGAGCAGTTCTTC. Translating gives CASSTRAHVDEQFF.

The chain carries TRBV28 and TRBJ1-2; weak D call: TRBD1 (6 bases). CDR1 and CDR2 (germline): MDHEN, SYDVKM. The CDR3 loop spans 13 amino acids. V lost 5 bases, J lost 4 bases, and 11 bases lay in between. In nucleotides, the CDR3 is TGTGCCAGCAGTCTACAGGGCCTCTATGGCTACACCTTC. Its translation: CASSLQGLYGYTF.

V usage is TRBV6-5 and J usage is TRBJ2-7, with a tentative D call TRBD1 (6 bases). Germline CDR1 and CDR2: MNHEY and SVGAGI. CDR3 length equals 15 residues. V was pared by 2 bases and J by 7 bases, with 18 bases between. The CDR3 region has the DNA TGTGCCAGCAGTTACCTGGCAGGGGCGGTGGGAGAGCAGTACGTC. Residues: CASSYLAGAVGEQYV.

The genes are TRBV7-3 and TRBJ2-3; 10 nucleotides line up with TRBD1. The CDR3 totals 16 residues. Trimming cost V 1 base and J 6 bases; bases outside gene matches: 7. Per germline, CDR1 SGHTA and CDR2 FQGTGA. CDR3 region: CASSLNSDRGRDTQYF. CDR3 in DNA: TGTGCCAGCAGCTTAAATAGTGACAGGGGGCGGGATACGCAGTATTTT.

This clone came up a few times. J is TRBJ1-6 and V is TRBV30, with D tentatively TRBD1 (5 bases). The germline gives CDR1 GTSNPN, CDR2 SVGIG (reference sequence). With 2 bases removed from V and 6 bases from J, the gap between germline ends came to 8 bases. The CDR3 runs to 13 residues. The CDR3 DNA sequence: TGTGCCTGGAGTCGGGGACCTAATTCACCCCTCCACTTT. It codes for CAWSRGPNSPLHF.

This chain joins TRBV4-3 and TRBJ2-1; D unclear. Deletions cut 4 bases from V and 0 bases from J, with 19 bases between. CDR3 length equals 18 residues. Germline-derived CDR1 and CDR2 are LGHNA and YSLEER. CDR3 residues: CASSPHPLAVISYNEQFF. In DNA form, the CDR3 reads TGCGCCAGCAGCCCGCACCCCCTCGCGGTTATCTCCTACAATGAGCAGTTCTTC.

The V gene is TRBV7-6, the J gene TRBJ1-4; D is unclear. There are 15 residues in the CDR3. Germline-derived CDR1 and CDR2 are SGHVS and FNYEAQ. Deletions cut 5 bases from V and 0 bases from J, with 10 bases between. CDR3 amino acids: CASSRIPATNEKLFF. DNA of the CDR3: TGTGCCAGCAGCCGGATCCCAGCAACTAATGAAAAACTGTTTTTT.

The V gene is TRBV28, the J gene TRBJ1-5; D might be TRBD1 (6 bases). Trimming stripped 4 bases from V and 0 bases from J, with 13 bases between. The length of the CDR3 is 16 residues. Germline V CDR1 and CDR2: MDHEN, SYDVKM. CDR3 DNA: TGTGCCAGCAGTTCGGCGGGGGCCTATAGCAATCAGCCCCAGCATTTT. Protein product: CASSSAGAYSNQPQHF.

The chain links TRBV6-1 to TRBJ1-1; 8 nucleotides agree with TRBD1. CDR3 length: 14 amino acids. With 2 bases clipped from V and 8 bases from J, the junction kept 7 bases outside the gene matches. Germline V gives CDR1 MNHNS, CDR2 SASEGT. CDR3: CASSELGGDREAFF. The CDR3 nucleotides are TGTGCCAGCAGTGAATTGGGAGGGGACAGGGAAGCTTTCTTT.

In regard to this clone: Other DNA sequences in the sample encode the same CDR3. The chain links TRBV5-1 to TRBJ2-3; D uncertain. The germline V and J ends were trimmed by 4 bases and 2 bases, with 8 bases remaining between them. This CDR3 is built from 13 residues. Germline CDR1 reads SGHRS; CDR2 reads YFSETQ. CDR3 residues: CASSLISTDTQYF. CDR3 DNA: TGCGCCAGCAGCCTTATCTCCACAGATACGCAGTATTTT.

The genes are TRBV2 and TRBJ2-5; D ambiguous. Trimming stripped 8 bases from V and 3 bases from J, with 10 bases between. The V gene's germline CDR1 is SNHLY and CDR2 FYNNEI. The CDR3 extends over 12 amino acids. CDR3 DNA sequence: TGTGCCAGCGGTGCAGACGAAGAGACCCAGTACTTC. This gives the protein CASGADEETQYF.

The count of this clone is one. The V call is TRBV19, the J call TRBJ2-1, with TRBD2 matching over 12 bases. The CDR3 runs 15 residues. Germline V gene sequence: CDR1 LNHDA, CDR2 SQIVND (reference sequence). The J segment lost 9 bases and the V segment lost 5 bases, leaving 8 bases of the junction unmatched. CDR3 coding DNA: TGTGCCAGTAGTTCAGGGACTAGCGGGTCGTTTGAGCAGTTCTTC. Residues: CASSSGTSGSFEQFF.

This clone has more than one count but fewer than ten. This chain links TRBV7-9 with TRBJ1-2; D remains unclear. The germline gives CDR1 SEHNR, CDR2 FQNEAQ (reference sequence). V was clipped by 1 base and J by 7 bases, with 13 bases between them. The CDR3 covers 14 residues. Here the CDR3 DNA reads TGTGCCAGCAGCTTAGGGGCAGAAGGGTTTGGCTACACCTTC. The encoded protein is CASSLGAEGFGYTF.

The V call is TRBV2, the J call TRBJ1-1; no clear D. The germline V gene encodes CDR1 SNHLY and CDR2 FYNNEI. CDR3 length: 13 amino acids. V lost 8 bases and J 3 bases, leaving 13 bases between the germline ends. This CDR3 is CASLSYRDTEAFF. CDR3 nucleotides: TGTGCCAGCCTTTCTTATAGGGACACTGAAGCTTTCTTT.

The rearrangement joins TRBV4-3 to TRBJ2-1, with TRBD1 as a possible D gene (5 bases). Deletions cut 0 bases from V and 5 bases from J, with 11 bases between. Germline CDR1 is LGHNA and CDR2 is YSLEER. The CDR3 totals 15 residues. The CDR3 sequence: CASSQDHSGHNEQFF. CDR3 sequence (DNA): TGCGCCAGCAGCCAAGATCATTCAGGGCACAATGAGCAGTTCTTC.

The sample holds one count of this clone. V is TRBV27 and J is TRBJ1-5, with TRBD1 matching over 9 bases. Germline lookup yields CDR1 MNHEY and CDR2 SMNVEV (reference sequence). This CDR3 is built from 16 residues. Trimming cost V 5 bases and J 0 bases; bases outside gene matches: 5. The chain's CDR3 is CASSRGDRDSNQPQHF. CDR3 DNA sequence: TGTGCCAGCAGTAGAGGGGACAGGGATAGCAATCAGCCCCAGCATTTT.

The chain couples TRBV18 to TRBJ1-2, with TRBD1 identical over 7 bases. CDR1 is KGHSH and CDR2 is LQKENI in the germline V gene. This CDR3 contains 15 residues. Trimming removed 3 bases from V and 4 bases from J; junction bases left unmatched: 8. The CDR3 DNA reads as TGTGCCAGCTCACCGATGGACAGGATTTCCTATGGCTACACCTTC. Translating gives CASSPMDRISYGYTF.

The chain couples TRBV18 to TRBJ2-5, with D hard to call. Germline CDR1 KGHSH, CDR2 LQKENI. The CDR3 extends over 13 amino acids. V was pared by 6 bases and J by 5 bases, with 13 bases between. CDR3 loop: CASSQRSIETQYF. The CDR3 DNA reads as TGTGCCAGCTCCCAGAGAAGCATCGAGACCCAGTACTTC.